This T cell receptor (beta chain) is drawn from a study of human T cells and chemical hapten exposure. The wider study: Minor pooled library volume differences mainly drove per-sample TCR yield variation.

After removal of 2 bases from V and 7 bases from J, the junction contained 17 bases not matched to a gene. The CDR3 is 19 residues long. Germline V gives CDR1 MNHEY, CDR2 SVGAGI. Study-level findings and limits: Against controls, expanded TCRs gave rise to significantly more large CDR3 similarity clusters.

Unique molecular identifiers were attached to individual cDNA molecules during library preparation. MiXCR, applied by TCRdb to the RACE reads, yields one record per CDR3 protein. The table lists some 82,000 distinct CDR3 sequences, about 10% of them singletons, with about 4.2% in the top ten. This clonotype was detected many times. Its antigen is unknown. Time point denoted: patch test 1, 2 weeks after DPC sensitization. The treatment was: therapeutic diphenylcyclopropenone sensitization with weekly scalp DPC. The clonotype originates from a woman aged 45 to 65 with alopecia areata. Some clones in this sample may be carry-over from other donors' samples. The chain carries TRBV6-5 and TRBJ1-4; the match to TRBD1 covers 9 bases. Sequenced here: whole blood, sampled in connection with sensitization to the hapten diphenylcyclopropenone (DPC). As DNA, the CDR3 is TGTGCCAGCAGTTACGGGGCACCGGGACAGGGTATTCGGGGTGAAAAACTGTTTTTT. It is translated as CASSYGAPGQGIRGEKLFF.